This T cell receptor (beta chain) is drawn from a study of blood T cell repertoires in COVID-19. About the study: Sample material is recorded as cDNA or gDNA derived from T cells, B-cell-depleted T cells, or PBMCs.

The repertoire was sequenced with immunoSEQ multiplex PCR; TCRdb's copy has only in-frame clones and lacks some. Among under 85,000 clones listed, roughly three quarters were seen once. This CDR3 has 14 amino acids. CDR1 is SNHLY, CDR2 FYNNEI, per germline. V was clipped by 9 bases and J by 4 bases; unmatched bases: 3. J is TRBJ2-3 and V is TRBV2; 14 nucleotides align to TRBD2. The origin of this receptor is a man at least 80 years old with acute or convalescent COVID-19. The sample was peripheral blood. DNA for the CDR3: TGTGCCAGGACTAGCGGGGGGGCCCCAGATACGCAGTATTTT. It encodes CARTSGGAPDTQYF.